The text below deals with one T cell receptor beta chain. The data are from a study of T cell changes during pregnancy in multiple sclerosis. Germline CDR1 and CDR2: SGHDT and YYEEEE. The CDR3 length is 16 residues. The V end was cut by 0 bases, the J end by 7 bases, with 17 bases between. Clones were sequenced by immunoSEQ multiplex PCR, and TCRdb holds only the in-frame ones, with some missing. The profile covers roughly 40,000 clones, with roughly 92% appearing a single time and over 0.95% taken by the ten largest. The chain links TRBV5-6 to TRBJ2-1; TRBD2 is a possible D gene (5 bases). This TCR derives from a female donor with multiple sclerosis, enrolled in a pregnancy study. This specimen was peripheral blood, taken before pregnancy. The CDR3 spells CASSLDGVRKSNEQFF. CDR3 nucleotides: TGTGCCAGCAGCTTGGACGGGGTTAGGAAGTCAAATGAGCAGTTCTTC.